The source of this T cell receptor (beta chain) is a study of T cells after yellow fever vaccination. Study findings and constraints: FACS-sorted repertoires might harbor abundant contaminating clonotypes from the bulk population. Post-booster reappearance was seen for most primary-vaccination clones (96% CD4, 75% to 90% CD8).

This clonotype was found a few times. Antigen specificity is unknown. Template-switching 5'RACE yielded the TCR cDNA; a universal primer site and UMIs were added in the process. TCRdb passed the 5' RACE reads through MiXCR, listing each CDR3 protein once. The repertoire holds 280,000 or so distinct CDR3 sequences, with approximately 8% as singletons. This CDR3 comprises 14 residues. With 2 bases removed from V and 6 bases from J, the gap between germline ends came to 11 bases. The germline V gene encodes CDR1 LGHDT and CDR2 YNNKEL (reference sequence). Here the sequenced sample was CD4+ T cells sorted from PBMCs, taken 5 days after the yellow fever booster vaccination. The rearrangement joins TRBV3-1 to TRBJ2-1; D is perhaps TRBD2 (5 bases). The TCR was taken from a man aged 18 to 30 who received the YFV17D yellow fever vaccine. Here the CDR3 DNA reads TGTGCCAGCAGCCAAACTAGGTGGGCCAATGAGCAGTTCTTC. Protein sequence: CASSQTRWANEQFF.